Shown below are 9 T cell receptor beta chains from a single sample sequenced in a study of neurological immune-mediated disorders. Stated time point: longitudinal time-point 1 (baseline). TCRdb re-derived calls from the 5' RACE reads in MiXCR, one entry per CDR3 protein. The table shows 60,000 to 90,000 distinct CDR3 sequences, with roughly 10% occurring only once. Sequencing input: PBMCs. The receptors were sampled from a man under 40 in good health.

The table lists this clonotype with many counts. The chain uses TRBV7-9 and TRBJ2-5; 12 nucleotides align to TRBD1. Unmatched junction bases numbered 8, after V lost 3 bases and J lost 6 bases. Germline V gene lookup returns CDR1 SEHNR and CDR2 FQNEAQ (reference sequence). The CDR3 extends over 16 amino acids. The CDR3 DNA reads as TGTGCCAGCAGCTTGTCCGGGACAGGGGGCGCTAAGACCCAGTACTTC. Its translation is CASSLSGTGGAKTQYF.

This clonotype was observed many times. The CDR3 here is CASSATDYEQYF. In nucleotides, the CDR3 is TGCGCCAGCAGCGCGACAGATTACGAGCAGTACTTC. The gene calls are TRBV5-1 and TRBJ2-7, with a possible D match to TRBD1 (5 bases). This CDR3 contains 12 residues. Per the germline V gene, CDR1 is SGHRS and CDR2 is YFSETQ. V lost 4 bases, J lost 4 bases, and 9 bases lay in between.

This clonotype was seen many times. The rearrangement links TRBV12-3 or TRBV12-4 to TRBJ1-1; D possibly corresponds to TRBD1 (5 bases). The CDR3 is 12 amino acids. The germline V and J ends were trimmed by 5 bases and 6 bases, with 10 bases remaining between them. For the CDR3, the DNA is TGTGCCAGCAGTCAGGGTCTCCCTGAAGCTTTCTTT. The encoded protein is CASSQGLPEAFF.

In this sample, this clonotype turned up many times. The V call is TRBV10-3, the J call TRBJ2-3; the D gene is possibly TRBD2 (5 bases). Germline V gene data show CDR1 as ENHRY and CDR2 as SYGVKD. The CDR3 covers 14 residues. V lost 0 bases to trimming and J lost 1 base, with 5 bases between them. The CDR3 DNA is TGTGCCATCAGTGAGTCGAGGGGCACAGATACGCAGTATTTT. It translates to CAISESRGTDTQYF.

J is TRBJ2-5 and V is TRBV6-1, with 8 bases aligning to TRBD1. The CDR3 length is 15 residues. Germline V gene lookup returns CDR1 MNHNS and CDR2 SASEGT. V trimming: 7 bases; J trimming: 1 base; junction bases outside the gene matches: 8. CDR3: CASTLTGVFQETQYF. CDR3 sequence (DNA): TGTGCCAGCACCCTGACAGGGGTCTTCCAAGAGACCCAGTACTTC.

This clonotype appeared many times. This chain connects TRBV20-1 to TRBJ2-7; D possibly uses TRBD1 or TRBD2 (5 bases each). The CDR3 consists of 13 residues. Trimming left V 6 bases short and J 2 bases short, with 14 bases between. Germline V gene data show CDR1 as DFQATT and CDR2 as SNEGSKA (reference sequence). The CDR3 is CSATGTGTYEQYF. In nucleotides, the CDR3 is TGCAGTGCAACCGGGACGGGAACCTACGAGCAGTACTTC.

The table lists this clonotype with many counts. The V and J genes are TRBV28 and TRBJ1-6; 9 positions match TRBD1. Germline V gene lookup returns CDR1 MDHEN and CDR2 SYDVKM. This CDR3 has 16 amino acids. The junction had 7 bases not matched to a gene; V was cut back by 5 bases and J by 5 bases. DNA of the CDR3: TGTGCCAGCAGTGTCCAGGGACAGGGTCATAATTCACCCCTCCACTTT. This codes for CASSVQGQGHNSPLHF. Together with reference TRBV28 and TRBJ1-6, the CDR3 gives the full variable domain: DVKVTQSSRYLVKRTGEKVFLECVQDMDHENMFWYRQDPGLGLRLIYFSYDVKMKEKGDIPEGYSVSREKKERFSLILESASTNQTSMYLCASSVQGQGHNSPLHFGNGTRLTVT.

This clonotype was seen at least ten times. The chain combines TRBV20-1 with TRBJ1-3; weak D call: TRBD1 (5 bases). V lost 1 base to trimming and J lost 2 bases, with 9 bases between them. Germline values: CDR1 DFQATT, CDR2 SNEGSKA (reference sequence). The CDR3 has 14 residues. The CDR3 loop is CSARAGGPGNTIYF. In DNA form, the CDR3 reads TGCAGTGCTAGAGCCGGGGGACCTGGAAACACCATATATTTT.

Concerning this clonotype: Since a much larger clone is just one base distant, this may be a read error. The final CDR3 position lacks the conserved phenylalanine or tryptophan, pointing to a likely read error. The genes are TRBV20-1 and TRBJ2-1, with 9 bases lining up with TRBD2. With 6 bases clipped from V and 8 bases from J, the junction kept 14 bases outside the gene matches. The germline V gene has CDR1 DFQATT and CDR2 SNEGSKA (reference sequence). The CDR3 has 15 residues. CDR3: CSAPGLGLARDEQFL. In DNA, the CDR3 is TGCAGTGCCCCGGGCCTGGGACTAGCTCGGGATGAGCAGTTCTTA.